The entry that follows covers one TCR beta chain sequence. The data derive from a study of OX40 agonist ivuxolimab in advanced cancers. The CDR3 consists of 15 residues. Germline CDR1 and CDR2: SGDLS and YYNGEE. J was trimmed by 4 bases and V by 0 bases; bases with no gene match: 4. Autoimmune disease history or systemic immunosuppression excluded patients. Sequenced by immunoSEQ multiplex PCR; TCRdb stores in-frame clones only, minus some. The repertoire holds just over 80,000 clones, around 87% seen once, with 0.25% to 0.4% in the top ten. The sequence derives from an adult with an advanced solid tumor such as melanoma, head and neck, liver or kidney cancer. Sequenced material: CD4+ or CD8+ T cells sorted from blood, taken in a trial of the OX40 agonist ivuxolimab. This sequence joins TRBV9 and TRBJ2-7, with 10 bases that match TRBD2. The chain's CDR3 is CASSVALAGIYEQYF. In DNA, the CDR3 is TGTGCCAGCAGCGTAGCACTAGCGGGAATATACGAGCAGTACTTC. Full variable domain (rest looked up from reference TRBV9 and TRBJ2-7): DSGVTQTPKHLITATGQRVTLRCSPRSGDLSVYWYQQSLDQGLQFLIQYYNGEERAKGNILERFSAQQFPDLHSELNLSSLELGDSALYFCASSVALAGIYEQYFGPGTRLTVT.